This entry concerns a single TCR beta chain. Trimming cost V 3 bases and J 4 bases, with 11 bases left between them. CDR3 size: 14 residues. Germline V gene lookup returns CDR1 SGDLS and CDR2 YYNGEE. The sample comes from a study of control samples from healthy donors and cancer patients. The repertoire was sequenced with immunoSEQ multiplex PCR; TCRdb's copy has only in-frame clones and lacks some. The table lists more than 95,000 clones, roughly 84% of them singletons. Sequencing was carried out using blood. The source of this sequence is a man aged 18 to 35 in good health. This chain uses TRBV9 with TRBJ2-1; D may be TRBD1 or TRBD2 (5 bases each). CDR3 residues: CASSEGSLYNEQFF. The DNA for the CDR3 is TGTGCCAGCAGCGAGGGGAGTCTTTACAATGAGCAGTTCTTC.